This T cell receptor (beta chain) was captured by sequencing in a study of control samples from healthy donors and cancer patients. TCRdb's copy holds only in-frame clones and misses some; the assay was immunoSEQ multiplex PCR. The sample records 95,000 to 150,000 clones, roughly 90% being singletons. The germline V gene has CDR1 WNHNN and CDR2 SYGVQD (reference sequence). The ends lost 6 bases at V and 1 base at J; junction bases unmatched: 4. The CDR3 consists of 14 residues. The clonotype was recovered from a woman aged 18 to 35 in good health. The sequencing input was blood. J is TRBJ2-3 and V is TRBV10-1; TRBD2 aligns across 7 bases. The CDR3 nucleotides are TGCGCCAGCAGCCTTACTAGCGGCACAGATACGCAGTATTTT. Translated: CASSLTSGTDTQYF.